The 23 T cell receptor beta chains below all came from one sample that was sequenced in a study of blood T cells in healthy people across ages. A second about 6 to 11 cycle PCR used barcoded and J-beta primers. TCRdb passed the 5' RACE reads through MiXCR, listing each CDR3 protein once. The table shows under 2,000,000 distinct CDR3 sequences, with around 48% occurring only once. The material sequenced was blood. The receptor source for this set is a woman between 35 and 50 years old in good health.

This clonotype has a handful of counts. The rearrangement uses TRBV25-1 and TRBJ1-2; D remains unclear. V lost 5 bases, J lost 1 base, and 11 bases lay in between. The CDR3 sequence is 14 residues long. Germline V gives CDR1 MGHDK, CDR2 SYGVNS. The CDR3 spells CASSHSANNYGYTF. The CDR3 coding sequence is TGTGCCAGCAGTCACAGTGCTAATAACTATGGCTACACCTTC.

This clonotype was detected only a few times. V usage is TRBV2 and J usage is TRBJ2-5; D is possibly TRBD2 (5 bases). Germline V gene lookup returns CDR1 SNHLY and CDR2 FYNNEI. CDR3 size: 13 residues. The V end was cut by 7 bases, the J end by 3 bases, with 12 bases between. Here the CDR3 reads CASTAAEEETQYF. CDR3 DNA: TGTGCCAGCACCGCGGCGGAGGAAGAGACCCAGTACTTC.

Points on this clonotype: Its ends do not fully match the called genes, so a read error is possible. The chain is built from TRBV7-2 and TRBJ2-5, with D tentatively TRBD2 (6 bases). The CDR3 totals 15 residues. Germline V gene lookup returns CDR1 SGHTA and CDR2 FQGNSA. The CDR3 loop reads CASSVTREGKETKYF. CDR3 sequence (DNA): TGTGCCAGCAGCGTGACGCGGGAAGGCAAAGAGACCAAGTACTTC.

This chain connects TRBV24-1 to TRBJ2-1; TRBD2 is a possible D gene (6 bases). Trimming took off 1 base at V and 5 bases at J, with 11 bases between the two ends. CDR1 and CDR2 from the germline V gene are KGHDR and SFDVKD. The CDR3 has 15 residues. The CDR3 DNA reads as TGTGCCACCAGTGATTTCGGACCGGGAGACAATGAGCAGTTCTTC. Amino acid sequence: CATSDFGPGDNEQFF.

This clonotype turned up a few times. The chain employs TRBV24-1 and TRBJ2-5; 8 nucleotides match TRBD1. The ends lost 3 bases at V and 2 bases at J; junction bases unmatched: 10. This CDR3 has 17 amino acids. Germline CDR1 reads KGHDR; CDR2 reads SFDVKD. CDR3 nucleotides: TGTGCCACCAGTGATCCCCGAGACAGGGGTGGTCAAGAGACCCAGTACTTC. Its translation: CATSDPRDRGGQETQYF.

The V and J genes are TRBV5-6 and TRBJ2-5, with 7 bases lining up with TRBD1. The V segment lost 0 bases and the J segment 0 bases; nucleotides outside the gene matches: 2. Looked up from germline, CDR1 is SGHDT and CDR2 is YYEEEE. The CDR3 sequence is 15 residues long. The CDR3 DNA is TGTGCCAGCAGCTTGGGGGGACAGAACCAAGAGACCCAGTACTTC. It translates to CASSLGGQNQETQYF.

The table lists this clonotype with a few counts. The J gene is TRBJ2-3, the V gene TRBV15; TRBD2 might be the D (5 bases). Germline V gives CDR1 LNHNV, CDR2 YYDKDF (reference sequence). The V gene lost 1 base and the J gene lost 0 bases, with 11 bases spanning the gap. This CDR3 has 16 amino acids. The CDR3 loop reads CATSRGRISSTDTQYF. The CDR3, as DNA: TGTGCCACCAGCAGAGGGAGGATTTCTAGCACAGATACGCAGTATTTT.

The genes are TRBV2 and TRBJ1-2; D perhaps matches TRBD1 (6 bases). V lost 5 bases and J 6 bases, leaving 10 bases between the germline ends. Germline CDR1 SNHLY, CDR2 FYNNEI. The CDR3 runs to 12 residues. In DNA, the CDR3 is TGTGCCAGCAGTCGGGACATTGATGGCTACACCTTC. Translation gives CASSRDIDGYTF.

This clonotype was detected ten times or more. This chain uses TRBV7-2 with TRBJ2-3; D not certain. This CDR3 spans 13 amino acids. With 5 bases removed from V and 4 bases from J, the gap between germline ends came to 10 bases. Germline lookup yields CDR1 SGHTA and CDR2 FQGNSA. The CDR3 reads CASSTTGPDTQYF. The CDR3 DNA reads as TGTGCCAGCAGCACTACGGGCCCAGATACGCAGTATTTT.

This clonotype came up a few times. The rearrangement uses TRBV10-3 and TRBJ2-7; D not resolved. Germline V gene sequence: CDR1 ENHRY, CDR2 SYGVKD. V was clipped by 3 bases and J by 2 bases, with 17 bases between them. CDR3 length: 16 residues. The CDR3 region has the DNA TGTGCCATCAGTGAAGAGGTGTTTAGCAACCCCTACGAGCAGTACTTC. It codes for CAISEEVFSNPYEQYF.

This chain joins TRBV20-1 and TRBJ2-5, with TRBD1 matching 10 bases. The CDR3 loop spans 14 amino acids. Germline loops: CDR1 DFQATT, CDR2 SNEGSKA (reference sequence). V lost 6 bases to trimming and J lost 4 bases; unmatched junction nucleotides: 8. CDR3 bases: TGCAGTGCAGCCCAGGGACAGGGGATAGAGACCCAGTACTTC. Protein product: CSAAQGQGIETQYF.

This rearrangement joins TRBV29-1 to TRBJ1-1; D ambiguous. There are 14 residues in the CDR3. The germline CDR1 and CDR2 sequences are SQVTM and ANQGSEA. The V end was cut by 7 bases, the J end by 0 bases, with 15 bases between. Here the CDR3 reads CSGAPGGLNTEAFF. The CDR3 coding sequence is TGCAGCGGAGCCCCGGGCGGACTGAACACTGAAGCTTTCTTT.

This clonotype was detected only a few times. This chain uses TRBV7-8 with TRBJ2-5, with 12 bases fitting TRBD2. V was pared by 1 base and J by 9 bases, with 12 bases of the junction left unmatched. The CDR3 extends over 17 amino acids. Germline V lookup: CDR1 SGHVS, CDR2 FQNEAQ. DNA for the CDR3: TGTGCCAGCAGCTTAGACCTACTAGCGGGGGGAGCCGGGTCCCAGTACTTC. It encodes CASSLDLLAGGAGSQYF.

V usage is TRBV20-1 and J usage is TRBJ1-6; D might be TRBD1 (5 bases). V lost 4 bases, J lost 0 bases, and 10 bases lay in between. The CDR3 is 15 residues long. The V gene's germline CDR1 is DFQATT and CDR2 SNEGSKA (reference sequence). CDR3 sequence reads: CSAIGDSSYNSPLHF. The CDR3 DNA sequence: TGCAGTGCTATAGGGGATAGCTCCTATAATTCACCCCTCCACTTT.

The CDR3 spells CASSQDTGGNEKLFF. DNA for the CDR3: TGCGCCAGCAGCCAAGATACCGGGGGTAATGAAAAACTGTTTTTT. The rearrangement uses TRBV4-3 and TRBJ1-4; maybe TRBD1 (5 bases). The germline V and J ends were trimmed by 0 bases and 4 bases, with 9 bases remaining between them. This CDR3 has 15 amino acids. The germline V gene encodes CDR1 LGHNA and CDR2 YSLEER.

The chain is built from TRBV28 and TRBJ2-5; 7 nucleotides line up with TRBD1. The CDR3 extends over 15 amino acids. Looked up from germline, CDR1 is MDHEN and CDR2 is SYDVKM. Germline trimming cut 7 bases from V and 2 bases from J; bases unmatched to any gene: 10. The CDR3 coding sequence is TGTGCCAGCACCCTTATGGGGGACAGACAAGAGACCCAGTACTTC. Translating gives CASTLMGDRQETQYF.

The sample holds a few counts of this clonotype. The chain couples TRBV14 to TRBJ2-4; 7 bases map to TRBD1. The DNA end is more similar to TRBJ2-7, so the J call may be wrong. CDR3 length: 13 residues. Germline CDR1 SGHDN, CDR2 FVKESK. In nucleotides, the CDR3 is TGTGCCAGCAGCCAGACAGGGTATCACGAGCAGTACTTC. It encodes CASSQTGYHEQYF.

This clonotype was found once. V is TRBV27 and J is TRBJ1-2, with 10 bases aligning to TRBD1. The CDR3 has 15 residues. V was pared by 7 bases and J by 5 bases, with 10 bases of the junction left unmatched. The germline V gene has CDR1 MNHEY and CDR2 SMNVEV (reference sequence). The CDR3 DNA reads TGTGCCAGCACCCCAGGGACAGGGGCGATATATGGCTACACCTTC. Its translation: CASTPGTGAIYGYTF.

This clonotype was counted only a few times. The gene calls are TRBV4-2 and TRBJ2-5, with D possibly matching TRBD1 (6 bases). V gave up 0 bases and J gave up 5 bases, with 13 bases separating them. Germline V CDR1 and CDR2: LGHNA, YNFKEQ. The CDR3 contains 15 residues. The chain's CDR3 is CASSQEARQGETQYF. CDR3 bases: TGTGCCAGCAGCCAAGAAGCTCGGCAGGGGGAGACCCAGTACTTC.

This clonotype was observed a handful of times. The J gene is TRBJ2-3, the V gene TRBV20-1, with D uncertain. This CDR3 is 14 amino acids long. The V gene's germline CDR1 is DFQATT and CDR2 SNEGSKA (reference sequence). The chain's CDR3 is CRAALVDSTDTQYF. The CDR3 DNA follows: TGCAGGGCAGCTCTAGTGGATTCGACAGATACGCAGTATTTT.

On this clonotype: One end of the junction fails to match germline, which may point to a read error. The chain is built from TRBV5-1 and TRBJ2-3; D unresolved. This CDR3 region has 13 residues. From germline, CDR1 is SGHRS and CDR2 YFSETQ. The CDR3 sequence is CASSSSLSETQYF. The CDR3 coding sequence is TGCGCCAGCAGTTCGTCCTTATCAGAGACGCAGTATTTT. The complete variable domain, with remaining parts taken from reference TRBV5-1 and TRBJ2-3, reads KAGVTQTPRYLIKTRGQQVTLSCSPISGHRSVSWYQQTPGQGLQFLFEYFSETQRNKGNFPGRFSGRQFSNSRSEMNVSTLELGDSALYLCASSSSLSETQYFGPGTRLTVL.

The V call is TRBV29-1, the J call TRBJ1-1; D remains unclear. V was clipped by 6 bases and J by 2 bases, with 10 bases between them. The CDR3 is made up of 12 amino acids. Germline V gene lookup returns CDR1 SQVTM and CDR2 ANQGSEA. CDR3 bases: TGCAGCGTCCAGCGACCTAACACTGAAGCTTTCTTT. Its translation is CSVQRPNTEAFF.

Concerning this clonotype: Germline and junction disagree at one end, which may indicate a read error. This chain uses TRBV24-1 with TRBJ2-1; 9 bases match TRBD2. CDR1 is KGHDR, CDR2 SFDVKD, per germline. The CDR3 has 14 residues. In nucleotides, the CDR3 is TGTGCCACCAGTGCTAGCGGGAACTACAATAAGCAGTTCTTC. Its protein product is CATSASGNYNKQFF.